In its sample, the clone carrying this T cell receptor beta chain was seen a few times. Its antigen is still unknown. The V gene lost 4 bases and the J gene lost 4 bases, with 8 bases spanning the gap. The germline CDR1 and CDR2 sequences are MNHEY and SVGEGT. The CDR3 covers 12 residues. This record comes from a study of T-cell memory formation after mild COVID-19. TCRdb fed the 5' RACE reads into MiXCR, producing one record per CDR3 protein. The sample shows 100,000 to 130,000 distinct CDR3 sequences, roughly a sixth of them seen only once. Study-wide results and limits: Pre-infection memory showed some responding clones, and this suggested that cross-reactive memory joined. In second-wave clones peaking day 37, SARS-CoV-2 specificity remained unconfirmed. The CD4+ clones that contracted clustered mainly within CM and EM, and the CD8+ clones concentrated in EMRA. There was a balanced CD4/CD8 profile in clones contracting day 15 to 85, and later expanders leaned CD4+.

The source material was PBMCs or a T cell subset sorted from them (not recorded which). The receptor was derived from a man between 18 and 35 years old who had mild COVID-19 (a few samples of this study predate the infection). Cell type and time point are not known. The chain recombines TRBV6-2 or TRBV6-3 with TRBJ2-7, with D perhaps matching TRBD2 (5 bases). For the CDR3, the DNA is TGTGCCAGCAGTTGGACGGGGTACGAGCAGTACGTC. Protein: CASSWTGYEQYV.